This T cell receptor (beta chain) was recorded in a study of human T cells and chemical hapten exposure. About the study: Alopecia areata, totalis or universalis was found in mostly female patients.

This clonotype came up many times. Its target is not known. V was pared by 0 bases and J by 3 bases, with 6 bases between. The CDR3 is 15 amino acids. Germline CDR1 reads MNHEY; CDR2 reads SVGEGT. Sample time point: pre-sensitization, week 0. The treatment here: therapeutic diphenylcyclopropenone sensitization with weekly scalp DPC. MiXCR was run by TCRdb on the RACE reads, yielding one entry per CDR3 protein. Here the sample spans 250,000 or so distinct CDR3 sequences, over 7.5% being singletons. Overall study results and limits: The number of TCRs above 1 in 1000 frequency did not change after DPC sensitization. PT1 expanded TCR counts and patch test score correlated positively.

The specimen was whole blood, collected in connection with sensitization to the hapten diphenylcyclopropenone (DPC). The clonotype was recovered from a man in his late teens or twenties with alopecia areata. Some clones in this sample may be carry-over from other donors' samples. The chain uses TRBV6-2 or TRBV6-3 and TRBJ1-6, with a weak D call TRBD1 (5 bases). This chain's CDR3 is CASSYSTGYNSPLHF. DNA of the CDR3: TGTGCCAGCAGTTACTCTACAGGCTATAATTCACCCCTCCACTTT.